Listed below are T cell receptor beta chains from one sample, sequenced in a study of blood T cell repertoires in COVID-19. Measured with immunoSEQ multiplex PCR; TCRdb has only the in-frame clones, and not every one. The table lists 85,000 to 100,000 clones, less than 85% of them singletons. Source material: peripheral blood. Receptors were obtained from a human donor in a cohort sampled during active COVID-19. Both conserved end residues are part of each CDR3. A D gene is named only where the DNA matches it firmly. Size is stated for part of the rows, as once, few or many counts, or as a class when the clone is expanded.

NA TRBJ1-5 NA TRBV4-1 TGCGCCAGCAGCCAACAGGGGCCCAATCAGCCCCAGCATTTT CASSQQGPNQPQHF
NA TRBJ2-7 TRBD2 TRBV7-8 TGTGCCAGCAGCCTCAGGGACTACCTGGGGGAGCAGTACTTC CASSLRDYLGEQYF
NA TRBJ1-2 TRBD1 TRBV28 TGTGCCAGCAGAAGACAGGGGGCTGCTAACTATGGCTACACCTTC CASRRQGAANYGYTF
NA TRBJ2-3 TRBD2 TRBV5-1 TGCGCCAGCAGCCTCTCGACCGGGAGGGCAGATACGCAGTATTTT CASSLSTGRADTQYF
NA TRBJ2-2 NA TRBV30 TGTGCCTGGCCCGGCGGGCCCGGCTTGGACTCATACGCGAACACCGGGGAGCTGTTTTTT CAWPGGPGLDSYANTGELFF
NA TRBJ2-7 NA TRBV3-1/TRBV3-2 TGTGCCAGCAGCCAAGTGGGTGGGGGGAGAGGATCCTACGAGCAGTACTTC CASSQVGGGRGSYEQYF
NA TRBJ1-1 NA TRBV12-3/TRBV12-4 TGTGCCAGCAGTTTCACAGGCAGCACTGAAGCTTTCTTT CASSFTGSTEAFF
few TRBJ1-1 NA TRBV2 TGTGCCAGCACCGCACAGCCGGACACTGAAGCTTTCTTT CASTAQPDTEAFF
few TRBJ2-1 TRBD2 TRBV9 TGTGCCAGCGGAGTCCTAGCGGGGGCAATGGGTGAGCAGTTCTTC CASGVLAGAMGEQFF
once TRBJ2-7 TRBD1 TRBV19 TGTGCCAGTAGTCCCCGGACAGGAGTGAGCGAGCAGTACTTC CASSPRTGVSEQYF
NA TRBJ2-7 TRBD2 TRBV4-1 TGCGCCAGCAGCCTTGGGACTAGCGGATCCTACGAGCAGTACTTC CASSLGTSGSYEQYF
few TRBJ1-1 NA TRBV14 TGTGCCAGCAGCCAAGAAATCGCGGCACGGGAGCAAAATGAAGCTTTCTTT CASSQEIAAREQNEAFF
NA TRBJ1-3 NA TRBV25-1 TGTGCCAGCAGTGAACCCCTTAGCTCTGGAAACACCATATATTTT CASSEPLSSGNTIYF
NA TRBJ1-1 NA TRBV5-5 TGTGCCAGCAGCTCCCCGACAGGTGCTATGAACACTGAAGCTTTCTTT CASSSPTGAMNTEAFF
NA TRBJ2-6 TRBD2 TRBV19 TGTGCCAGTAGTTCACCCCTAAGAGCGGGGCACTCTGGGGCCAACGTCCTGACTTTC CASSSPLRAGHSGANVLTF
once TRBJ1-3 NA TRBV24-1 TGTGCCACCAGTGACCACCGGGAGGGGGGAAACACCATATATTTT CATSDHREGGNTIYF
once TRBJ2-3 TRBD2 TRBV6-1 TGTGCCAGCAGTGACATAGCGGGAAGAAGCACAGATACGCAGTATTTT CASSDIAGRSTDTQYF
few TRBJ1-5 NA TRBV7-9 TGTGCCAGCAGCTTTAATAGCAATCAGCCCCAGCATTTT CASSFNSNQPQHF
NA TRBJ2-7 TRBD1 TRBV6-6 TGTGCCAGCAGCTACGGATTTACAGGGGCGATCCCCCCCTCCTACGAGCAGTACTTC CASSYGFTGAIPPSYEQYF
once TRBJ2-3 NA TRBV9 TGTGCCAGCAGCCCGGGGGTGATCGGGGGGCCCCGGGGGGCAGATACGCAGTATTTT CASSPGVIGGPRGADTQYF
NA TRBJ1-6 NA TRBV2 TGTGCCAGCAATTCGTGGGGCGACAATTCACCCCTCCACTTT CASNSWGDNSPLHF
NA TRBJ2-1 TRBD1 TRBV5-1 TGCGCCAGCAGCTTGGTGACAGGGGGGAATAATGAGCAGTTCTTC CASSLVTGGNNEQFF